One and the same sample provided the 20 T cell receptor beta chains below, sequenced in a study of T cells in localized non-small cell lung cancer. Produced via immunoSEQ multiplex PCR; TCRdb's table is partial and in-frame only. The top ten clones hold roughly a tenth of a sample with 2,000 to 2,500 clones, around 28% of them seen once. This specimen consisted of lung tumor tissue, obtained before any cancer treatment. The receptors were sampled from a man between 40 and 70 years old with stage III squamous cell lung carcinoma.

The CDR3 spells CASSLRPSTSGRARYNEQFF. CDR3 nucleotide sequence: TGTGCCAGTAGTTTGAGACCTAGTACTAGCGGGAGGGCCAGGTACAATGAGCAGTTCTTC. V is TRBV19 and J is TRBJ2-1, with 13 bases that match TRBD2. The germline V gene has CDR1 LNHDA and CDR2 SQIVND (reference sequence). The CDR3 runs to 20 residues. The trim removed 5 bases at V and 4 bases at J, leaving 17 bases unmatched.

The genes are TRBV6-8 and TRBJ1-3; the D gene is possibly TRBD1 (5 bases). Trimming took 0 bases from V and 8 from J, leaving 14 bases between them. CDR1 and CDR2 from the germline V gene are MNHGY and SAAAGT. The CDR3 extends over 15 amino acids. The DNA of the CDR3 is TGTGCCAGCAGTTACTCACTTGACAGTCAGGACACCATATATTTT. This translates into CASSYSLDSQDTIYF.

The V gene is TRBV19, the J gene TRBJ1-2; 8 nucleotides agree with TRBD1. Losses at the gene ends were 7 bases for V and 2 bases for J; bases not matched to a gene: 6. Germline V gives CDR1 LNHDA, CDR2 SQIVND (reference sequence). The CDR3 has 14 residues. The CDR3 loop reads CASTPTGVNYGYTF. The CDR3 DNA is TGTGCCAGTACTCCGACAGGGGTCAACTATGGCTACACCTTC.

This chain links TRBV9 with TRBJ2-5; D gene ambiguous. The CDR3 length is 13 residues. Per germline, CDR1 SGDLS and CDR2 YYNGEE. V was pared by 0 bases and J by 0 bases, with 3 bases between. CDR3 coding DNA: TGTGCCAGCAGCGTAGGGTACCAAGAGACCCAGTACTTC. Translating it yields CASSVGYQETQYF.

V and J are TRBV18 and TRBJ2-1; D is unclear. CDR1 KGHSH and CDR2 LQKENI come from the germline V gene. This CDR3 is built from 14 residues. Deletions cut 2 bases from V and 5 bases from J, with 10 bases between. CDR3 protein: CASSPANSHNEQFF. The DNA for the CDR3 is TGTGCCAGCTCACCAGCCAACAGTCACAATGAGCAGTTCTTC. Complete variable domain (other parts from reference TRBV18 and TRBJ2-1): NAGVMQNPRHLVRRRGQEARLRCSPMKGHSHVYWYRQLPEEGLKFMVYLQKENIIDESGMPKERFSAEFPKEGPSILRIQQVVRGDSAAYFCASSPANSHNEQFFGPGTRLTVL.

About this clone itself: A junction boundary mismatches the germline segment, possibly from a read error. The DNA includes a base that is either unread or ambiguous, and X takes the place of its residue. This sequence joins TRBV5-1 and TRBJ2-6; TRBD1 is a possible D gene (5 bases). CDR3 length: 17 amino acids. Germline V lookup: CDR1 SGHRS, CDR2 YFSETQ. Here the CDR3 reads CASTFGVYSSGANVXTF. The CDR3 region has the DNA TGCGCCAGCACCTTCGGAGTTTACAGCTCTGGGGCCAACGTCCYGACTTTC.

This clone was seen a few times. In DNA form, the CDR3 reads TGTGCCAGTAGTATTTTCGGGATAGCGGGATACACCGGGGAGCTGTTTTTT. This codes for CASSIFGIAGYTGELFF. The chain is built from TRBV19 and TRBJ2-2; 8 nucleotides line up with TRBD2. The CDR3 covers 17 residues. Germline assignment: CDR1 LNHDA and CDR2 SQIVND (reference sequence). Trimming at V came to 3 bases and at J to 3 bases, leaving 9 bases not matched to a gene.

The rearrangement joins TRBV30 to TRBJ1-3; D unclear. CDR1 GTSNPN and CDR2 SVGIG come from the germline V gene (reference sequence). The CDR3 is 12 amino acids. The V end lost 6 bases, the J end lost 4 bases, and 10 bases lay between the germline ends. The CDR3 reads CACYSPGNTIYF. Written as DNA, the CDR3 is TGTGCCTGCTACAGCCCAGGAAACACCATATATTTT.

This clone was seen a few times. The rearrangement joins TRBV11-3 to TRBJ1-6; no reliable D call. The CDR3 extends over 14 amino acids. Per the germline V gene, CDR1 is SGHNT and CDR2 is YENEEA. Trimming shortened V by 3 bases and J by 8 bases, and 11 bases separated the two germline ends. CDR3 amino acids: CASSLERGDSPLHF. The CDR3 DNA reads TGTGCCAGCAGCTTGGAGCGCGGCGATTCACCCCTCCACTTT. The full variable domain, in which reference TRBV11-3 and TRBJ1-6 provide the parts outside the CDR3, is EAGVVQSPRYKIIEKKQPVAFWCNPISGHNTLYWYLQNLGQGPELLIRYENEEAVDDSQLPKDRFSAERLKGVDSTLKIQPAELGDSAVYLCASSLERGDSPLHFGNGTRLTVT.

This clone has a handful of counts. This sequence joins TRBV30 and TRBJ2-2; 9 nucleotides line up with TRBD2. The germline V gene encodes CDR1 GTSNPN and CDR2 SVGIG (reference sequence). J gave up 4 bases and V 8 bases, and 2 bases lay outside the gene matches. CDR3 length: 12 residues. CDR3 protein: CARSGSTGELFF. The CDR3 nucleotides are TGTGCCCGTAGCGGGAGCACCGGGGAGCTGTTTTTT.

This clone was counted a few times. This chain uses TRBV30 with TRBJ1-2; 7 bases line up with TRBD1. This CDR3 has 15 amino acids. Germline V CDR1 and CDR2: GTSNPN, SVGIG (reference sequence). V dropped 8 bases and J dropped 1; count of bases not matched to a gene: 13. The CDR3 protein is CARDQGTVHNYGYTF. The CDR3, as DNA: TGTGCCAGGGATCAGGGGACAGTACATAACTATGGCTACACCTTC.

The rearrangement uses TRBV10-3 and TRBJ2-5, with D maybe TRBD1 (6 bases). Germline CDR1 reads ENHRY; CDR2 reads SYGVKD. The germline V and J ends were trimmed by 4 bases and 8 bases, with 14 bases remaining between them. The CDR3 consists of 13 residues. The CDR3 loop reads CAISGGQGDTQYF. CDR3 DNA: TGTGCCATCAGTGGGGGACAAGGTGATACCCAGTACTTC.

This clone was observed a single time. The gene calls are TRBV5-1 and TRBJ2-7, with TRBD2 identical over 14 bases. Germline loops: CDR1 SGHRS, CDR2 YFSETQ. V lost 3 bases and J lost 3; bases outside the gene matches: 2. This CDR3 is 15 amino acids long. Here the CDR3 reads CASSSGLAGGYEQYF. The DNA for the CDR3 is TGCGCCAGCAGCTCCGGACTAGCGGGAGGCTACGAGCAGTACTTC.

By sample share, this clone is medium-sized. The CDR3, as DNA: TGTGCCAGCAGCCCACCGGGACAGGGGGCTATTGAAGCTTTCTTT. Its protein product is CASSPPGQGAIEAFF. The V gene is TRBV11-3, the J gene TRBJ1-1, with TRBD1 matching over 12 bases. The CDR3 is 15 residues long. Germline CDR1 is SGHNT and CDR2 is YENEEA. V trimming: 5 bases; J trimming: 7 bases; junction bases outside the gene matches: 8. Filled out from reference TRBV11-3 and TRBJ1-1, the complete variable domain reads EAGVVQSPRYKIIEKKQPVAFWCNPISGHNTLYWYLQNLGQGPELLIRYENEEAVDDSQLPKDRFSAERLKGVDSTLKIQPAELGDSAVYLCASSPPGQGAIEAFFGQGTRLTVV.

In its sample, this clone was seen a few times. The V gene is TRBV11-3, the J gene TRBJ1-5, with 9 bases lining up with TRBD1. The CDR3 is made up of 15 amino acids. V was clipped by 3 bases and J by 4 bases; unmatched bases: 4. CDR1 is SGHNT and CDR2 is YENEEA in the germline V gene. The CDR3 is CASSLGTGTNQPQHF. DNA of the CDR3: TGTGCCAGCAGCTTGGGGACAGGGACTAATCAGCCCCAGCATTTT.

V gene TRBV5-1 combines with J gene TRBJ1-1; 9 positions match TRBD1. V lost 0 bases and J lost 7; bases outside the gene matches: 4. The CDR3 is made up of 14 amino acids. CDR1 and CDR2 (germline): SGHRS, YFSETQ. The CDR3 DNA follows: TGCGCCAGCAGCTTGGAGGGGACAGGGCTTGAAGCTTTCTTT. Encoded protein: CASSLEGTGLEAFF.

This clone was seen only a few times. The chain carries TRBV11-3 and TRBJ1-2; the D gene is possibly TRBD1 (6 bases). The CDR3 is 14 residues long. Germline values: CDR1 SGHNT, CDR2 YENEEA. Trimming shortened V by 1 base and J by 3 bases, and 9 bases separated the two germline ends. CDR3 sequence reads: CASSLGPGDYGYTF. Written as DNA, the CDR3 is TGTGCCAGCAGCTTAGGACCAGGGGACTATGGCTACACCTTC.

The chain links TRBV12-5 to TRBJ2-1; TRBD1 matches at 8 bases. V lost 2 bases, J lost 7 bases, and 4 bases stayed unmatched. CDR1 and CDR2 (germline): LGHNT, FRNRAP. This CDR3 comprises 14 residues. The CDR3 protein is CASGLQGAQNEQFF. The CDR3 coding sequence is TGTGCTAGTGGTTTGCAGGGGGCGCAAAATGAGCAGTTCTTC.

This clone was seen once. The V call is TRBV28, the J call TRBJ2-7; TRBD1 matches 9 bases. CDR1 is MDHEN, CDR2 SYDVKM, per germline. The CDR3 extends over 13 amino acids. Trimming cost V 6 bases and J 3 bases; bases outside gene matches: 3. CDR3 amino acids: CASRTGGDYEQYF. The CDR3 DNA is TGTGCCAGCAGGACAGGGGGAGACTACGAGCAGTACTTC.

This clone occurred once. The chain uses TRBV10-2 and TRBJ1-1; possible D gene TRBD1, 6 bases. This CDR3 is 15 amino acids long. Deletions cut 8 bases from V and 8 bases from J, with 24 bases between. Germline lookup yields CDR1 WSHSY and CDR2 SAAADI. CDR3 region: CASHRQVVLVGEAFF. The DNA of the CDR3 is TGCGCCAGCCACCGACAGGTGGTTTTGGTTGGGGAAGCTTTCTTT.